The clone carrying this TCR beta chain was counted only a few times. Antigen: not known. Under 3 months was the duration of disease in ophthalmopathy patients, who also had a Clinical Activity Score of at least 3 and a NOSPECS grade of at least 4. Criteria for exclusion of patients were uncontrolled infection, other autoimmune disease, pregnancy or lactation. Out of approximately 10 ml of fresh peripheral blood came the PBMCs. From RNA transcripts, TCR beta CDR3 regions were amplified. The HTBI primer set drove a first-round RT-PCR of the TCR CDR3. TCRdb processed the multiplex PCR reads anew with MiXCR; each CDR3 protein has one entry. In the table there are 500,000 to 650,000 distinct CDR3 sequences, under 20% of which are singletons. The sample belongs to a study of T cells in Graves' hyperthyroidism and ophthalmopathy. Study-level results: In validation, the model predicted ophthalmopathy. These predictions came a median about 6.2 months before onset.

The CDR3 spans 14 residues. V lost 10 bases and J lost 7, with 20 bases in between. Germline assignment: CDR1 MNHEY and CDR2 SVGAGI. The sample taken for sequencing was blood. The chain is built from TRBV6-5 and TRBJ2-4, with D possibly being TRBD1 (6 bases). This TCR was recovered from a woman aged 18 to 35 with Graves' ophthalmopathy. The CDR3 region is CATHYRDDLNIQYF. CDR3 nucleotide sequence: TGTGCCACGCATTACAGGGACGATTTGAACATTCAGTACTTC.